This entry lists 6 T cell receptor beta chains sequenced from one sample in a study of T-cell memory formation after mild COVID-19. TCRdb recomputed calls from the 5' RACE reads with MiXCR, one row per CDR3 protein. Among approximately 250,000 distinct CDR3 sequences, 16% were seen once, and the ten largest hold roughly 21%. Sequencing input: PBMCs or a T cell subset sorted from them (not recorded which). Receptors were obtained from a man younger than 35 who had mild COVID-19 (a few samples of this study predate the infection). Cell type and time point are not known.

This clonotype occurred a few times. The chain recombines TRBV12-3 or TRBV12-4 with TRBJ2-2; D is uncertain. CDR3 length: 14 residues. The V end lost 6 bases, the J end lost 0 bases, and 8 bases lay between the germline ends. The CDR3 sequence is CASRVSANTGELFF. The CDR3 DNA is TGTGCCAGCAGGGTGAGCGCGAACACCGGGGAGCTGTTTTTT.

This clonotype turned up a few times. The V gene is TRBV7-8, the J gene TRBJ2-3; 8 bases align to TRBD2. After removal of 1 base from V and 2 bases from J, the junction contained 5 bases not matched to a gene. CDR1 is SGHVS and CDR2 is FQNEAQ in the germline V gene. This CDR3 is built from 16 residues. The DNA of the CDR3 is TGTGCCAGCAGCTTAGTCGGTAGCGGGGACACAGATACGCAGTATTTT. Translated: CASSLVGSGDTDTQYF.

The sample holds a few counts of this clonotype. The chain joins TRBV5-1 to TRBJ2-7, with a weak D call TRBD1 (6 bases). V lost 3 bases and J lost 2, with 15 bases in between. The CDR3 is 15 amino acids. In germline, CDR1 is SGHRS, CDR2 YFSETQ. CDR3 coding DNA: TGCGCCAGCAGCTGGAGCCAGGGGCCGCCCTACGAGCAGTACTTC. Protein: CASSWSQGPPYEQYF.

This clonotype appeared a few times. The gene calls are TRBV5-5 and TRBJ1-5; tentative D call: TRBD1 (6 bases). The length of the CDR3 is 14 residues. V shed 0 bases and J shed 5 bases, with 9 bases lying between them. Per germline, CDR1 SGHKS and CDR2 YYEKEE (reference sequence). Here the CDR3 DNA reads TGTGCCAGCAGCTTGGGCGCAGGGGATCAGCCCCAGCATTTT. Translating it yields CASSLGAGDQPQHF.

The chain couples TRBV7-8 to TRBJ2-2, with D possibly being TRBD2 (7 bases). The CDR3 spans 15 residues. V lost 1 base, J lost 4 bases, and 10 bases lay in between. Germline CDR1 SGHVS, CDR2 FQNEAQ. The CDR3 DNA is TGTGCCAGCAGCTTAGTGGGGGGGGCCACCGGGGAGCTGTTTTTT. Its protein product is CASSLVGGATGELFF.

V is TRBV6-6 and J is TRBJ1-1; no reliable D call. Germline CDR1 reads MNHNY; CDR2 reads SVGAGI (reference sequence). The CDR3 has 13 amino acids. Trimming took off 6 bases at V and 2 bases at J, with 10 bases between the two ends. CDR3 in amino acids: CASSYATNTEAFF. The CDR3 DNA reads TGTGCCAGCAGCTATGCGACTAACACTGAAGCTTTCTTT.